The rows below give T cell receptor beta chains drawn from one sample of a study of shared clonotypes between healthy human individuals. Only in-frame clones appear in the TCRdb table, and some are missing; sequencing was by immunoSEQ multiplex PCR. The data show a few hundred thousand clones, roughly 70% seen once. The material sequenced was memory CD4+ T cells sorted from blood. The origin of the receptors is a young man in good health. Both conserved end residues are part of each CDR3. Each record gives: J gene, clone size, V gene, D gene, CDR3 DNA, CDR3 protein. The D gene is left open where the match is weak. Expanded clones are given a class, and other clones once, few, many or no size at all.

J: TRBJ2-1
size: NA
V: TRBV11-3
D: TRBD2
DNA: TGTGCCAGCAGCTTAGCCCTCGGCGGGAGGAGGCACAATGAGCAGTTCTTC
CDR3: CASSLALGGRRHNEQFF

J: TRBJ2-7
size: few
V: TRBV7-6
D: TRBD1
DNA: TGTGCCAGCAGCTTAGGGACAGGGGGCTCCGGCGAGCAGTACTTC
CDR3: CASSLGTGGSGEQYF

J: TRBJ2-7
size: NA
V: TRBV7-9
D: TRBD2
DNA: TGTGCCAGCAGCTTGGGGGGGGACGCGCCCTACGAGCAGTACTTC
CDR3: CASSLGGDAPYEQYF

J: TRBJ2-5
size: NA
V: TRBV18
D: NA
DNA: TGTGCCAGCTCACCTCGGGGTAAAGAGACCCAGTACTTC
CDR3: CASSPRGKETQYF

J: TRBJ2-4
size: NA
V: TRBV18
D: NA
DNA: TGTGCCAGCTCACTAACAGGCCCGGGGACTTCCAAAAACATTCAGTACTTC
CDR3: CASSLTGPGTSKNIQYF

J: TRBJ2-7
size: NA
V: TRBV7-9
D: NA
DNA: TGTGCCAGCAGCTTAGAGAGGGGCTCGGCTACGCTCGAGCAGTACTTC
CDR3: CASSLERGSATLEQYF

J: TRBJ2-7
size: NA
V: TRBV11-3
D: NA
DNA: TGTGCCAGCAGCTTAGCGGGATTACCAACCTACGAGCAGTACTTC
CDR3: CASSLAGLPTYEQYF

J: TRBJ2-2
size: NA
V: TRBV7-9
D: NA
DNA: TGTGCCAGCAGCTTAAGACAGACGAACACCGGGGAGCTGTTTTTT
CDR3: CASSLRQTNTGELFF

J: TRBJ1-2
size: NA
V: TRBV10-2
D: NA
DNA: TGCGCCAGCAGTCCAGTCGGGGGAGACTATGGCTACACCTTC
CDR3: CASSPVGGDYGYTF

J: TRBJ1-1
size: NA
V: TRBV28
D: TRBD1
DNA: TGTGCCAGCAGTTACAGGGGCACTGAAGCTTTCTTT
CDR3: CASSYRGTEAFF

J: TRBJ2-2
size: NA
V: TRBV2
D: NA
DNA: TGTGCCAGCAGGCACAGTGGATCCGTCACCGGGGAGCTGTTTTTT
CDR3: CASRHSGSVTGELFF

J: TRBJ2-5
size: NA
V: TRBV5-1
D: TRBD2
DNA: TGCGCCAGCAGCGTACTAGCGGGGTACCAAGAGACCCAGTACTTC
CDR3: CASSVLAGYQETQYF

J: TRBJ2-7
size: NA
V: TRBV2
D: TRBD2
DNA: TGTGCCAGCAGTGAAGTAGAACTAGCGGGCTACGAGCAGTACTTC
CDR3: CASSEVELAGYEQYF

J: TRBJ2-4
size: NA
V: TRBV5-4
D: NA
DNA: TGTGCCAGCAGCTTGCGTTCCGCAAGACTAGCCAAAAACATTCAGTACTTC
CDR3: CASSLRSARLAKNIQYF

J: TRBJ1-2
size: NA
V: TRBV9
D: NA
DNA: TGTGCCAGCAGTGGGACCGGAGGACTCTATGGCTACACCTTC
CDR3: CASSGTGGLYGYTF

J: TRBJ1-5
size: once
V: TRBV5-1
D: NA
DNA: TGCGCCAGCAGCTCGGACCCGTCTCAGCCCCAGCATTTT
CDR3: CASSSDPSQPQHF

J: TRBJ2-3
size: NA
V: TRBV30
D: TRBD2
DNA: TGTGCCTGGAGTCCGACTAGCCCAACCCACCCGTTAACTAGCACAGATACGCAGTATTTT
CDR3: CAWSPTSPTHPLTSTDTQYF

J: TRBJ1-1
size: NA
V: TRBV19
D: NA
DNA: TGTGCCAGTAGTAGGACCCCGGGGGTACTAAAGGGTGAAGCTTTCTTT
CDR3: CASSRTPGVLKGEAFF

J: TRBJ2-2
size: NA
V: TRBV13
D: TRBD2
DNA: TGTGCCAGCAGCAGGGGACTAGCCACCGGGGAGCTGTTTTTT
CDR3: CASSRGLATGELFF

J: TRBJ1-1
size: NA
V: TRBV18
D: NA
DNA: TGTGCCAGCTCATTACGTGGGAAAGGTGAAGCTTTCTTT
CDR3: CASSLRGKGEAFF

J: TRBJ2-7
size: NA
V: TRBV29-1
D: NA
DNA: TGCAGCGTTGCCCAGGGCCCCACTCAGTACGAGCAGTACTTC
CDR3: CSVAQGPTQYEQYF

J: TRBJ2-7
size: NA
V: TRBV14
D: NA
DNA: TGTGCCAGCAGCCACAGTCGACTCTACGAGCAGTACTTC
CDR3: CASSHSRLYEQYF

J: TRBJ2-1
size: NA
V: TRBV19
D: TRBD2
DNA: TGTGCCAGTACTCTCTTTCCACCTAGCGGGAGAAGGGTTGGGGTCGATGAGCAGTTCTTC
CDR3: CASTLFPPSGRRVGVDEQFF

J: TRBJ2-5
size: NA
V: TRBV27
D: NA
DNA: TGTGCCAGCAGTTTTAAATACCAAGAGACCCAGTACTTC
CDR3: CASSFKYQETQYF

J: TRBJ2-2
size: NA
V: TRBV7-3
D: NA
DNA: TGTGCCAGCAGCTTAACGGATCGATCCGGGGAGCTGTTTTTT
CDR3: CASSLTDRSGELFF

J: TRBJ2-7
size: NA
V: TRBV18
D: NA
DNA: TGTGCCAGCTCACTTCAGCGGGCGACCTACGAGCAGTACTTC
CDR3: CASSLQRATYEQYF

J: TRBJ2-1
size: once
V: TRBV5-1
D: NA
DNA: TGCGCCAGCAGTGTCGACCGGGGTTACAATGAGCAGTTCTTC
CDR3: CASSVDRGYNEQFF

J: TRBJ1-6
size: NA
V: TRBV11-2
D: TRBD1
DNA: TGTGCCAGCAGCTACCCGACAGGGGGGAGTTATTCACCCCTCCACTTT
CDR3: CASSYPTGGSYSPLHF

J: TRBJ2-1
size: NA
V: TRBV5-3
D: TRBD1
DNA: TGTGCCAGAAGCGGGGGACAGGGTAGCTACAATGAGCAGTTCTTC
CDR3: CARSGGQGSYNEQFF

J: TRBJ1-1
size: NA
V: TRBV15
D: NA
DNA: TGTGCCACCAGCAGAGATTCCGGATTGTTGTTAAAGGCTTTCTTT
CDR3: CATSRDSGLLLKAFF

J: TRBJ2-3
size: NA
V: TRBV7-3
D: NA
DNA: TGTGCCAGCAGCTTAAACCCGAGCACAGATACGCAGTATTTT
CDR3: CASSLNPSTDTQYF

J: TRBJ1-1
size: NA
V: TRBV10-2
D: TRBD1
DNA: TGCGCCAGCAACCCGACAGGGGCGGGTGAAGCTTTCTTT
CDR3: CASNPTGAGEAFF

J: TRBJ2-2
size: NA
V: TRBV10-2
D: TRBD1
DNA: TGCGCCAGCAGACGACCGGGACAGCTCACCGGGGAGCTGTTTTTT
CDR3: CASRRPGQLTGELFF

J: TRBJ1-4
size: few
V: TRBV2
D: NA
DNA: TGTGCCAGCAGCTCAGGGATTGGGGAAAAACTGTTTTTT
CDR3: CASSSGIGEKLFF

J: TRBJ2-7
size: NA
V: TRBV19
D: NA
DNA: TGTGCCAGTAGTCCTCGGGACCGACCTAAAGACGAGCAGTACTTC
CDR3: CASSPRDRPKDEQYF

J: TRBJ2-1
size: NA
V: TRBV30
D: TRBD2
DNA: TGTGCCTGGAGTGACACCCGCGGGACTAGGTTTGTCAATGAGCAGTTCTTC
CDR3: CAWSDTRGTRFVNEQFF

J: TRBJ1-1
size: NA
V: TRBV29-1
D: NA
DNA: TGCAGCGTTGCCCCGGGCCAGGGGCCGAACACTGAAGCTTTCTTT
CDR3: CSVAPGQGPNTEAFF

J: TRBJ2-1
size: NA
V: TRBV5-1
D: TRBD2
DNA: TGCGCCAGCAGCCCCGGGGAGGGAGGCTTGTTCTTC
CDR3: CASSPGEGGLFF

J: TRBJ2-5
size: NA
V: TRBV30
D: TRBD1
DNA: TGTGCCTTGGAAGGGACAGCTAAAGAGACCCAGTACTTC
CDR3: CALEGTAKETQYF

J: TRBJ2-7
size: NA
V: TRBV30
D: TRBD2
DNA: TGTGCCTGGAGGCGGGGGAGGTTGTACTTC
CDR3: CAWRRGRLYF

J: TRBJ2-3
size: few
V: TRBV5-6
D: TRBD2
DNA: TGTGCCAGCAGCCCTGGTACTAGCGGGAGACGGTTCGGAAATACGCAGTATTTT
CDR3: CASSPGTSGRRFGNTQYF

J: TRBJ2-3
size: NA
V: TRBV14
D: NA
DNA: TGTGCCAGCAGCCCCGCCGGTAGAGATACGCAGTATTTT
CDR3: CASSPAGRDTQYF

J: TRBJ2-1
size: once
V: TRBV6-6
D: NA
DNA: TGTGCCAGCAGTTACACCGGGACCCACAATGAGCAGTTCTTC
CDR3: CASSYTGTHNEQFF